The TCR beta chain under discussion was sequenced for a study of blood T cells in healthy people across ages (dated by TCRdb to the mid-2010s). In terms of the full investigation: Template switching captured roughly one uniquely barcoded TCR beta cDNA molecule per two T cells in model experiments. Using deep sequencing normalized with unique cDNA molecular identifiers, the study measured how TCR beta repertoire diversity changes with age. The donors were divided into four age groups: young (average around 17 years), middle-aged (about 41), aged (approximately 62) and long-lived (roughly 88). To avoid experimental bias, donors of different ages were spread randomly across the sequencing lanes. The study analyzed two additional independent replicas of 1 million unique cDNA reads from the same blood draw for two donors, one aged 18 to 30 and one aged 80 or older.

Broader findings and caveats from the paper: Conclusive comparison of naive and antigen-experienced compartments was prevented by the profiling of bulk unsorted PBMCs. There was a strong correlation between observed TCR beta diversity and the percentage of naive T cells measured by flow cytometry. The CMV infection status of donors was not known, potentially confounding age-related changes in expanded clonotypes. The long-lived group showed more naive CD4+ T cells, fewer expanded clones and increased TCR diversity than the aged group, suggesting age selection. Observed TCR beta diversity per million T cells fell roughly linearly with age, and a significant reduction was already apparent by age around 44. Estimates of total diversity based on one million sequenced T cells were regarded as lower bounds and as underestimates.

As encoded in the germline V gene (reference sequence), CDR1 is DFQATT while CDR2 is SNEGSKA. V is reduced by 6 bases and J by 2 bases, leaving a spacing of 14 bases between them. Inclusive of the bounding cysteine and phenylalanine, the CDR3 is 14 residues long. The retained sequence is limited to the CDR3, 42 bases, with the frame set at the first base. Systemically healthy Caucasian individuals from Russia, 39 in total and aged about 6 to 95 years, were included as donors. Each donor gave approximately 9.4 milliliters of peripheral blood, drawn into EDTA-treated Vacutainer tubes. PBMCs were isolated by Ficoll-Paque density-gradient centrifugation, with at least 6.5 million obtained per sample. Total RNA, at least 6 micrograms per sample, was extracted from PBMCs with Trizol reagent. For every donor, an aliquot of PBMCs went through flow cytometry to measure the percentages of naive CD45RAhigh/CD27high T cells.

The method was 5' RACE. Sequenced on an Illumina HiSeq 2500. A second PCR of roughly 7 to 11 cycles was performed with a sample-barcoded 5' primer and a J-beta primer mix. Each TCR beta cDNA molecule received a unique molecular identifier from a template-switch 5' adaptor carrying 12 random nucleotides. Each sample yielded at least 3 million CDR3-containing paired-end reads. First-strand cDNA was synthesized from all RNA with the Mint cDNA synthesis kit, primed by a TRBC-specific oligonucleotide. Following uracil-DNA glycosylase treatment, a first 18-cycle PCR with universal primers M1SS and BC2_uni_R was performed on all cDNA. The study's own analysis went as follows. Normalization of each sample was performed by random selection of 1 million high-quality reads, each carrying a distinct molecular identifier. Instead of being binned into consensus sequences, reads with shared molecular identifiers were discarded. MiTCR, run with a Q25 quality threshold and the strictest error-elimination algorithm, handled CDR3 identification, clonotype clustering and error correction. A nonparametric unseen species model using Euler transformation provided a lower-bound estimate of total TCR beta diversity. The public reads were run again by TCRdb, first through fastp at Q25 and then through MiXCR, and only productive beta chains were kept. Entries are consolidated by CDR3 protein sequence, retaining the most common genes and DNA. The V and J calls were not made by the authors but by TCRdb's processing. The sample table records around 650,000 distinct CDR3 sequences; over 40% of these occur just once. The ten largest clones take up about 32% of the sample.

About this clonotype: Which antigen it targets is not known. The input lacks base qualities; no much larger clone sits a single base away.

The receptor was isolated from a man older than 75 in good health. Rearrangement joined TRBV20-1 to TRBJ1-3; a tentative D call is TRBD1 (5 bases match). The specimen was blood. The nucleotide sequence is TGCAGTGCGAGTCGTACAGGAACTGGAAACACCATATATTTT. Its product reads: CSASRTGTGNTIYF.